Reported below is one T cell receptor beta chain. These data come from a study of blood T cell repertoires in COVID-19. Repertoires were generated with immunoSEQ multiplex PCR, while TCRdb's copy carries only in-frame clones and drops some. This table holds approximately 200,000 clones, over 80% found once. Germline CDR1 is LNHNV and CDR2 is YYDKDF (reference sequence). V lost 4 bases, J lost 2 bases, and 13 bases lay in between. The CDR3 has 15 residues. The gene calls are TRBV15 and TRBJ2-3; weak D call: TRBD1 (5 bases). The sequencing sample was made of peripheral blood. The origin of this receptor is a woman aged 25 to 39 with acute or convalescent COVID-19. This CDR3 reads CATSKGDPFTDTQYF. The CDR3 DNA sequence: TGTGCCACCAGCAAAGGGGATCCTTTCACAGATACGCAGTATTTT.